The 20 T cell receptor beta chains given below trace back to one sample, sequenced in a study of radiotherapy plus CTLA-4 blockade in lung cancer. Sequencing was performed with immunoSEQ multiplex PCR; in TCRdb, only in-frame clones are kept and a portion is missing. The table records around 82,000 clones, more than 75% of them present only once. Here the sequenced sample was peripheral blood, taken from a patient treated with radiotherapy plus ipilimumab. The receptor source for this set is a human donor with non-small cell lung cancer that progressed on radiotherapy plus ipilimumab.

This chain connects TRBV10-3 to TRBJ1-2; the match to TRBD1 covers 9 bases. CDR3 length: 15 amino acids. V was clipped by 0 bases and J by 7 bases; unmatched bases: 6. The germline V gene encodes CDR1 ENHRY and CDR2 SYGVKD. The CDR3: CAISESSGTGTGYTF. CDR3 DNA: TGTGCCATCAGTGAGTCCTCCGGGACAGGGACTGGCTACACCTTC.

V and J are TRBV10-3 and TRBJ1-3; D gene ambiguous. In germline, CDR1 is ENHRY, CDR2 SYGVKD. The CDR3 is made up of 13 amino acids. Trimming removed 6 bases at V and 1 base at J, with 7 bases between. CDR3 in amino acids: CAISLGSGNTIYF. CDR3 nucleotide sequence: TGTGCCATCAGCCTAGGGTCTGGAAACACCATATATTTT.

This chain links TRBV30 with TRBJ2-3; D is perhaps TRBD1 (5 bases). V gave up 0 bases and J gave up 5 bases, with 12 bases separating them. Germline V CDR1 and CDR2: GTSNPN, SVGIG (reference sequence). CDR3 length: 14 residues. The CDR3 DNA follows: TGTGCCTGGAGTGTACCAGGGAATGTAGATACGCAGTATTTT. It is translated as CAWSVPGNVDTQYF.

This chain links TRBV5-1 with TRBJ1-1; D gene uncertain. This CDR3 is 15 amino acids long. Germline CDR1 SGHRS, CDR2 YFSETQ. V was cut by 0 bases and J by 3 bases, with 12 bases left in between. The CDR3 sequence is CASSLATGSHTEAFF. CDR3 nucleotides: TGCGCCAGCAGCTTGGCCACGGGGTCGCACACTGAAGCTTTCTTT.

V is TRBV7-2 and J is TRBJ1-2; a possible D gene is TRBD1 (5 bases). The germline gives CDR1 SGHTA, CDR2 FQGNSA. V lost 0 bases, J lost 6 bases, and 14 bases lay in between. The CDR3 is 15 amino acids. CDR3 sequence (DNA): TGTGCCAGCAGCTTAGCGCAGGGTTCGGAGAATGGCTACACCTTC. Translated: CASSLAQGSENGYTF.

The chain carries TRBV19 and TRBJ1-4; D perhaps matches TRBD1 (6 bases). Trimming left V 5 bases short and J 3 bases short, with 19 bases between. Per germline, CDR1 LNHDA and CDR2 SQIVND (reference sequence). This CDR3 has 17 amino acids. This CDR3 is CASSPLPTGRPNEKLFF. Written as DNA, the CDR3 is TGTGCCAGTAGTCCTCTCCCTACAGGGCGTCCTAATGAAAAACTGTTTTTT. The whole variable domain, remainder taken from reference TRBV19 and TRBJ1-4, is DGGITQSPKYLFRKEGQNVTLSCEQNLNHDAMYWYRQDPGQGLRLIYYSQIVNDFQKGDIAEGYSVSREKKESFPLTVTSAQKNPTAFYLCASSPLPTGRPNEKLFFGSGTQLSVL.

The chain couples TRBV4-3 to TRBJ2-1, with 9 positions matching TRBD2. Germline V gene sequence: CDR1 LGHNA, CDR2 YSLEER. V lost 5 bases and J lost 6; bases outside the gene matches: 5. The CDR3 loop spans 14 amino acids. The CDR3: CASSSGLAANEQFF. CDR3 bases: TGCGCCAGCAGCTCGGGACTAGCCGCCAATGAGCAGTTCTTC.

The chain joins TRBV29-1 to TRBJ1-1; possible D gene TRBD1, 5 bases. Deletions cut 1 base from V and 6 bases from J, with 9 bases between. There are 12 residues in the CDR3. Germline values: CDR1 SQVTM, CDR2 ANQGSEA. CDR3 DNA: TGCAGCGTTGAAGGGTCGGGACCTGAAGCTTTCTTT. Translation: CSVEGSGPEAFF.

CDR3 DNA: TGTGCCAGCAGAAAGACAGGGGGCCCTGGCTACACCTTC. Translation: CASRKTGGPGYTF. This chain links TRBV6-5 with TRBJ1-2; 10 bases are a match to TRBD1. This CDR3 has 13 residues. CDR1 and CDR2 (germline): MNHEY, SVGAGI. With V trimmed by 6 bases and J by 7 bases, 5 bases remained unmatched.

V usage is TRBV15 and J usage is TRBJ1-5; no firm D call. Germline V gene sequence: CDR1 LNHNV, CDR2 YYDKDF (reference sequence). The CDR3 runs 16 residues. Between the trimmed V and J ends, which lost 3 bases and 2 bases, there was a span of 14 bases. In DNA form, the CDR3 reads TGTGCCACCAGCAGTCTTAAGGACTCGGGCAATCAGCCCCAGCATTTT. Protein sequence: CATSSLKDSGNQPQHF.

The CDR3: CASSPDSNQPQHF. Here the CDR3 DNA reads TGTGCCAGCAGCCCCGACAGCAATCAGCCCCAGCATTTT. The chain recombines TRBV28 with TRBJ1-5; D is ambiguous. V dropped 6 bases and J dropped 1 base, with 7 bases sitting between them. CDR1 is MDHEN, CDR2 SYDVKM, per germline. The CDR3 has 13 amino acids. The full variable domain, with the rest looked up from reference TRBV28 and TRBJ1-5, is DVKVTQSSRYLVKRTGEKVFLECVQDMDHENMFWYRQDPGLGLRLIYFSYDVKMKEKGDIPEGYSVSREKKERFSLILESASTNQTSMYLCASSPDSNQPQHFGDGTRLSIL.

This clone was seen a handful of times. The chain combines TRBV6-1 with TRBJ1-1; possible D gene TRBD1, 5 bases. Germline V gene data show CDR1 as MNHNS and CDR2 as SASEGT. Deletions cut 0 bases from V and 9 bases from J, with 14 bases between. The CDR3 runs to 14 residues. DNA for the CDR3: TGTGCCAGCAGTGAAGCTGGGGGAGGGGCACAAGCTTTCTTT. Translating it yields CASSEAGGGAQAFF.

This clone was seen a handful of times. The V and J genes are TRBV2 and TRBJ1-6; D not resolved. With 0 bases removed from V and 7 bases from J, the gap between germline ends came to 13 bases. The CDR3 extends over 16 amino acids. The germline V gene encodes CDR1 SNHLY and CDR2 FYNNEI. In DNA form, the CDR3 reads TGTGCCAGCAGTGAAGCGCTTCCCGCGACCAATTCACCCCTCCACTTT. Its protein is CASSEALPATNSPLHF.

The chain joins TRBV18 to TRBJ2-1; the match to TRBD2 covers 9 bases. V trimming: 4 bases; J trimming: 6 bases; junction bases outside the gene matches: 7. Per the germline V gene, CDR1 is KGHSH and CDR2 is LQKENI. The CDR3 has 15 amino acids. In DNA form, the CDR3 reads TGTGCCAGCTCACAAGCTAGCGGGACGGGCAATGAGCAGTTCTTC. The encoded protein is CASSQASGTGNEQFF.

The chain combines TRBV4-3 with TRBJ1-2; the match to TRBD1 covers 10 bases. This CDR3 region has 14 residues. After removal of 4 bases from V and 4 bases from J, the junction contained 3 bases not matched to a gene. Looked up from germline, CDR1 is LGHNA and CDR2 is YSLEER. The CDR3 protein is CASSPGTGAYGYTF. The CDR3 bases are TGCGCCAGCAGCCCAGGGACAGGGGCCTATGGCTACACCTTC.

The chain couples TRBV29-1 to TRBJ2-2, with TRBD1 matching 9 bases. Germline V lookup: CDR1 SQVTM, CDR2 ANQGSEA. Losses at the gene ends were 6 bases for V and 2 bases for J; bases not matched to a gene: 4. This CDR3 contains 14 residues. CDR3: CSVQTGGNTGELFF. The CDR3 DNA follows: TGCAGCGTCCAGACAGGGGGAAACACCGGGGAGCTGTTTTTT.

The chain recombines TRBV4-2 with TRBJ2-5; D uncertain. V was pared by 2 bases and J by 3 bases, with 10 bases between. CDR3 length: 14 residues. Germline CDR1 reads LGHNA; CDR2 reads YNFKEQ. The CDR3 nucleotides are TGTGCCAGCAGCCAACCAGACGCCAAAGAGACCCAGTACTTC. Amino acid sequence: CASSQPDAKETQYF.

V is TRBV2 and J is TRBJ1-3; the match to TRBD1 covers 8 bases. Germline V gene lookup returns CDR1 SNHLY and CDR2 FYNNEI. CDR3 length: 16 amino acids. After removal of 1 base from V and 0 bases from J, the junction contained 2 bases not matched to a gene. The CDR3 DNA reads as TGTGCCAGCAGTGAAGGGACAGGGAACTCTGGAAACACCATATATTTT. It codes for CASSEGTGNSGNTIYF.

This clone was seen once. V gene TRBV11-2 combines with J gene TRBJ1-5; D is unresolved. The germline CDR1 and CDR2 sequences are SGHAT and FQNNGV. The ends were cut back, 0 bases at V and 3 bases at J, with 3 bases in the middle. The CDR3 length is 13 residues. The CDR3 nucleotides read TGTGCCAGCAGCTTAGACTACAATCAGCCCCAGCATTTT. Its protein is CASSLDYNQPQHF.

This clone occurred a few times. J is TRBJ1-3 and V is TRBV21-1; the table's D call TRBD1 went unverified against the DNA. TRBV21-1 is a recognized pseudogene. The CDR3 has 14 residues. CDR3 coding DNA: TGTGCCAGCAGTACAGGGGAAGCTGGAAACACCATATATTTT. The encoded protein is CASSTGEAGNTIYF.